These 7 T cell receptor beta chains were sequenced from one sample in a study of blood T cell repertoires in COVID-19. Clones were read by immunoSEQ multiplex PCR, and TCRdb kept only the in-frame ones, dropping some. This sample has a few hundred thousand clones, with approximately 90% found just once. Sequencing used PBMCs or T cells enriched from blood (not recorded which). The receptors here all came from an older woman in a cohort exposed to, infected with or recovered from COVID-19 (not recorded which).

The chain employs TRBV10-1 and TRBJ2-6; 7 bases match TRBD2. The V gene's germline CDR1 is WNHNN and CDR2 SYGVQD (reference sequence). This CDR3 has 15 amino acids. V trimming: 5 bases; J trimming: 1 base; junction bases outside the gene matches: 2. This CDR3 reads CASSPGGSGANVLTF. DNA of the CDR3: TGCGCCAGCAGTCCCGGGGGGTCTGGGGCCAACGTCCTGACTTTC.

J is TRBJ2-2 and V is TRBV12-5; maybe TRBD1 (6 bases). The germline V and J ends were trimmed by 1 base and 0 bases, with 6 bases remaining between them. The CDR3 runs to 15 residues. Germline CDR1 LGHNT, CDR2 FRNRAP. This CDR3 reads CASGLGTANTGELFF. The CDR3 DNA follows: TGTGCTAGTGGTTTGGGGACAGCGAACACCGGGGAGCTGTTTTTT.

There are a few counts of this clone. The gene calls are TRBV18 and TRBJ2-3; TRBD2 matches 7 bases. This CDR3 spans 17 amino acids. Germline trimming cut 3 bases from V and 2 bases from J; bases unmatched to any gene: 11. Germline loops: CDR1 KGHSH, CDR2 LQKENI. CDR3: CASSPSTSRRTTDTQYF. CDR3 sequence (DNA): TGTGCCAGCTCACCTTCGACTAGCCGCCGCACCACAGATACGCAGTATTTT.

The gene calls are TRBV24-1 and TRBJ2-7; TRBD1 matches 9 bases. After removal of 4 bases from V and 7 bases from J, the junction contained 10 bases not matched to a gene. The CDR3 consists of 15 residues. Germline V gives CDR1 KGHDR, CDR2 SFDVKD. CDR3 DNA: TGTGCCACCAGTGACCCGGGACAGGGAGAATGGGAGCAGTACTTC. This gives the protein CATSDPGQGEWEQYF.

The J gene is TRBJ1-5, the V gene TRBV2, with 12 bases matching TRBD1. The CDR3 is made up of 15 amino acids. Germline V gene sequence: CDR1 SNHLY, CDR2 FYNNEI. Losses at the gene ends were 6 bases for V and 6 bases for J; bases not matched to a gene: 6. CDR3 loop: CASRSGTGGRQPQHF. For the CDR3, the DNA is TGTGCCAGCAGGTCCGGGACAGGGGGCCGTCAGCCCCAGCATTTT. The full variable domain, rest sourced from reference TRBV2 and TRBJ1-5, is EPEVTQTPSHQVTQMGQEVILRCVPISNHLYFYWYRQILGQKVEFLVSFYNNEISEKSEIFDDQFSVERPDGSNFTLKIRSTKLEDSAMYFCASRSGTGGRQPQHFGDGTRLSIL.

The J gene is TRBJ1-2, the V gene TRBV5-1; tentative D call: TRBD1 (5 bases). This CDR3 is built from 15 residues. The V and J ends lost 0 bases and 0 bases respectively, with 9 bases between them. CDR1 is SGHRS, CDR2 YFSETQ, per germline. CDR3 DNA: TGCGCCAGCAGCTTGGGAACGACAGCTAACTATGGCTACACCTTC. Its translation: CASSLGTTANYGYTF. The full variable domain, its missing parts supplied by reference TRBV5-1 and TRBJ1-2, is KAGVTQTPRYLIKTRGQQVTLSCSPISGHRSVSWYQQTPGQGLQFLFEYFSETQRNKGNFPGRFSGRQFSNSRSEMNVSTLELGDSALYLCASSLGTTANYGYTFGSGTRLTVV.

This rearrangement joins TRBV4-2 to TRBJ1-2; 12 bases are shared with TRBD1. The CDR3 is 16 residues long. Germline lookup yields CDR1 LGHNA and CDR2 YNFKEQ. V gave up 3 bases and J gave up 4 bases; unmatched junction bases: 6. CDR3 nucleotide sequence: TGTGCCAGCAGCCAGGGGGGACAGGGGGCATTCTATGGCTACACCTTC. Its protein product is CASSQGGQGAFYGYTF.